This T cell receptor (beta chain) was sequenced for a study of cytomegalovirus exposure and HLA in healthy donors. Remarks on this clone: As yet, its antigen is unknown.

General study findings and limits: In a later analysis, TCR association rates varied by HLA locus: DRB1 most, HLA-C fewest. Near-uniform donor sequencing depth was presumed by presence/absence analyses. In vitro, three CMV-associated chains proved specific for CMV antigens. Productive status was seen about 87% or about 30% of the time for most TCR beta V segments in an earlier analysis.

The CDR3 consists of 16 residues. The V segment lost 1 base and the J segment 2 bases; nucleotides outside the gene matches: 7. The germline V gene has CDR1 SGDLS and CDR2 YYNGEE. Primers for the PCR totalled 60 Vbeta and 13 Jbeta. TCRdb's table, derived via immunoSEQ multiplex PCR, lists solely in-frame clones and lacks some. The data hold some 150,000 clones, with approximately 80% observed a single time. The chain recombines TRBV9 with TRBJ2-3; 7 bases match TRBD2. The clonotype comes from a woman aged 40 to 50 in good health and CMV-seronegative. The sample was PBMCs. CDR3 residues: CASSVSIAGPTDTQYF. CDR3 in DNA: TGTGCCAGCAGCGTAAGCATAGCGGGTCCCACAGATACGCAGTATTTT.